Detailed here is one T cell receptor (beta chain). These data are taken from a study of blood T cell repertoires in COVID-19. Germline V CDR1 and CDR2: MNHEY, SVGEGT. Between the trimmed V and J ends, which lost 2 bases and 2 bases, there was a span of 10 bases. This CDR3 comprises 14 residues. TCRdb's table, derived via immunoSEQ multiplex PCR, lists solely in-frame clones and lacks some. The sample includes some 380,000 clones, 88% seen only once; the top ten take 2% to 2.5%. The rearrangement links TRBV6-2 or TRBV6-3 to TRBJ2-7; D not resolved. The specimen sequenced was PBMCs or T cells enriched from blood (not recorded which). The TCR comes from a woman between 40 and 55 years old with acute COVID-19. CDR3 nucleotide sequence: TGTGCCAGCAGTTACGTCGCGGTCCCCTACGAGCAGTACTTC. This encodes CASSYVAVPYEQYF.